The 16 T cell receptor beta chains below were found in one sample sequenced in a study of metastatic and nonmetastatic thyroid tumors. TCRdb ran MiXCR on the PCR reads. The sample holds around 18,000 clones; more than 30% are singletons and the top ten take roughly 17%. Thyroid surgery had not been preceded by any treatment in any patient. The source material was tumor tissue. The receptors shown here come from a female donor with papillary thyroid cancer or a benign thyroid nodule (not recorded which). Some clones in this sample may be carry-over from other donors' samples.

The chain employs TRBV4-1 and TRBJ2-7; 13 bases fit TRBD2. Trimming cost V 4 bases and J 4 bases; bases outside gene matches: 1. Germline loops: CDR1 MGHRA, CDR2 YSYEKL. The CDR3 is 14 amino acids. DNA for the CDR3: TGCGCCAGCAGCCCGACTAGCGGGAGGTACGAGCAGTACTTC. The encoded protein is CASSPTSGRYEQYF.

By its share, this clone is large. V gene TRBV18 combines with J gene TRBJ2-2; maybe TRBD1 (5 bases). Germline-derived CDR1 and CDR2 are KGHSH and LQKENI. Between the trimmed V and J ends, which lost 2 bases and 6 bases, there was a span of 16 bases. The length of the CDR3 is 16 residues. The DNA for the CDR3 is TGTGCCAGCTCACCAAAACTTACTATACAGGCCGGGGAGCTGTTTTTT. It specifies CASSPKLTIQAGELFF.

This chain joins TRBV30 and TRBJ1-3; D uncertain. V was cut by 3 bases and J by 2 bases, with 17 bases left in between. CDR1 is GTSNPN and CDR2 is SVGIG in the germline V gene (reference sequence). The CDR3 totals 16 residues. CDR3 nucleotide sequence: TGTGCCTGGAGGTTTTCGGGCAGTATCCCTGGAAACACCATATATTTT. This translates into CAWRFSGSIPGNTIYF.

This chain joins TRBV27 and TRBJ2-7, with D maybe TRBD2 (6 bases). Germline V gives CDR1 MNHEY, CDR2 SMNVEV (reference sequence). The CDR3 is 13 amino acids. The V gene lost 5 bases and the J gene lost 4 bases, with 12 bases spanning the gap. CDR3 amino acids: CASSPAGRYEQYF. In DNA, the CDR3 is TGTGCCAGCAGTCCGGCGGGACGGTACGAGCAGTACTTC.

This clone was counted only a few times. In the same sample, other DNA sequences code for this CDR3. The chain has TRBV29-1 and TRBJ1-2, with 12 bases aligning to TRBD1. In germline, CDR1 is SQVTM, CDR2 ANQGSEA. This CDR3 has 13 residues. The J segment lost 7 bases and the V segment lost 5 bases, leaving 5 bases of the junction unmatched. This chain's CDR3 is CSVLGQGASGYTF. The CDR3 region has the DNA TGCAGCGTTTTGGGACAGGGGGCGAGTGGCTACACCTTC.

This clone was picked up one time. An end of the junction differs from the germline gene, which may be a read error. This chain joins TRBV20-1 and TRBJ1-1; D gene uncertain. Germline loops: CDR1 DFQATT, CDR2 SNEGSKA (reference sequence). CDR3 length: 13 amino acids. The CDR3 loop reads CRANRAMYSEAFF. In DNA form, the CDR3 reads TGCAGAGCTAACAGAGCCATGTACAGTGAAGCTTTCTTT.

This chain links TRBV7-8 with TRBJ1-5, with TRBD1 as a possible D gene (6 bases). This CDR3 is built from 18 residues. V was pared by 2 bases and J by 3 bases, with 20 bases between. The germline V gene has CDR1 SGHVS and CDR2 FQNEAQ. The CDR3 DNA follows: TGTGCCAGCAGCTTATCGAGAAGATCGGGACACCACAATCAGCCCCAGCATTTT. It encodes CASSLSRRSGHHNQPQHF.

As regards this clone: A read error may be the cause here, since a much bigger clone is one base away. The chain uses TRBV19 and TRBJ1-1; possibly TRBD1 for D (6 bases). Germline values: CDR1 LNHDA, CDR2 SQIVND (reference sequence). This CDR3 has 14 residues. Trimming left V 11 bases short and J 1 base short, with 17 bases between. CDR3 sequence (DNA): TGTGCCGCAAGAAACAGGGTGGGGAACACTGAAGCTTTCTTT. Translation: CAARNRVGNTEAFF.

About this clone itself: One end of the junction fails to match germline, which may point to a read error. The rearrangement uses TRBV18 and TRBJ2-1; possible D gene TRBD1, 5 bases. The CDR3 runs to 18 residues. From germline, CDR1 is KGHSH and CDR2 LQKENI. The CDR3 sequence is CASSLQLSMTVVYIEQFF. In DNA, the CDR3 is TGTGCCAGCTCACTGCAACTATCGATGACAGTGGTATACATTGAGCAGTTCTTC.

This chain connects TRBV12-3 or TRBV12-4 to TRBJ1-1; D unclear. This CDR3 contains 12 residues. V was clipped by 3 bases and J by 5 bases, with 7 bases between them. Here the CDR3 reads CASSFSVTEAFF. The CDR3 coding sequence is TGTGCCAGCAGTTTTTCCGTGACTGAAGCTTTCTTT.

CDR3 nucleotides: TGTGCCAGCAGCTTCACTAGCGGGAGTGGTGACAATGAGCAGTTCTTC. Translated, it gives CASSFTSGSGDNEQFF. The chain recombines TRBV7-3 with TRBJ2-1, with 11 bases matching TRBD2. This CDR3 is 16 amino acids long. V shed 3 bases and J 5 bases; nucleotides not matched to a gene: 6. Germline CDR1 and CDR2: SGHTA and FQGTGA.

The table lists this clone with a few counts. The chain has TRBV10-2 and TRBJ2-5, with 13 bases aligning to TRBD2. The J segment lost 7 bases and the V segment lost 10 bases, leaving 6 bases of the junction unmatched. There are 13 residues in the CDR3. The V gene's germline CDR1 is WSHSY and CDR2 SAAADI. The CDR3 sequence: CAIGTSGDGTQYF. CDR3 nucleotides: TGCGCCATCGGGACTAGCGGGGATGGGACCCAGTACTTC.

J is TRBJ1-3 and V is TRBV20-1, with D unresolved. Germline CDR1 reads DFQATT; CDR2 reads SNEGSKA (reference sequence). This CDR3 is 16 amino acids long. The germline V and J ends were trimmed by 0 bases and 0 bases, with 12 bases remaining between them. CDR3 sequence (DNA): TGCAGTGCTAGAGATCGGCGGTTCCTCTCTGGAAACACCATATATTTT. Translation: CSARDRRFLSGNTIYF.

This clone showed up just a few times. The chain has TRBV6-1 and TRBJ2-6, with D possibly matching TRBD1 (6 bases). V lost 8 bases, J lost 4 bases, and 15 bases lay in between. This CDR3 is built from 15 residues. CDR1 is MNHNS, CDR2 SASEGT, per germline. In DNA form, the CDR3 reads TGTGCCAGCCGCCTCCCAGGGGCCGGGGCCAACGTCCTGACTTTC. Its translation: CASRLPGAGANVLTF.

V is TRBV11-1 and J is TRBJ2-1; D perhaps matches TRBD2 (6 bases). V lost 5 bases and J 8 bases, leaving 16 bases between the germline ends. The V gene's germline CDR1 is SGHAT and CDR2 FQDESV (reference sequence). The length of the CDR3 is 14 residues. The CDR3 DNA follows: TGTGCCAGCAGCCGGGTCGGGGCGGGGCATGAGCAGTTCTTC. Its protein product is CASSRVGAGHEQFF. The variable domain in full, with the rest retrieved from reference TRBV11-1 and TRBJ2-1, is EAEVAQSPRYKITEKSQAVAFWCDPISGHATLYWYRQILGQGPELLVQFQDESVVDDSQLPKDRFSAERLKGVDSTLKIQPAELGDSAMYLCASSRVGAGHEQFFGPGTRLTVL.

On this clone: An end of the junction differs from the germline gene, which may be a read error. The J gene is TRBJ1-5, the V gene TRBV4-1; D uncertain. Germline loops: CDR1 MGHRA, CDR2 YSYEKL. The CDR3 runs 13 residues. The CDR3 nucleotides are TGCGACAGCAGCCGAGAACGAGATCAGCCCCAGCATTTT. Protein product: CDSSRERDQPQHF.